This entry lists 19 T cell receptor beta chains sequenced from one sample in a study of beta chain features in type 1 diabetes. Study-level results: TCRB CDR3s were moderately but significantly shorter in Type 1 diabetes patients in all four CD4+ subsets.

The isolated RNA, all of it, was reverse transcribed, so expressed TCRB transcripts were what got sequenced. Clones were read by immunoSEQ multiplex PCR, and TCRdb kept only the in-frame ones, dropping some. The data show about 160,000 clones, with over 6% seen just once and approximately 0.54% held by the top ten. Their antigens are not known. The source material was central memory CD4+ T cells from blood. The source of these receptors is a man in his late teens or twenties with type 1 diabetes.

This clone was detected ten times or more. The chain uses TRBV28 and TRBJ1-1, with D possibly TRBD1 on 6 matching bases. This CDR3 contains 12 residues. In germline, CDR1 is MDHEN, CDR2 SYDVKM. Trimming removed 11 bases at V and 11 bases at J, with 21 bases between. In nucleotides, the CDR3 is TGTGCCCGCCGGGGAAAGCCCCAGGGGGCTTTCTTT. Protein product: CARRGKPQGAFF.

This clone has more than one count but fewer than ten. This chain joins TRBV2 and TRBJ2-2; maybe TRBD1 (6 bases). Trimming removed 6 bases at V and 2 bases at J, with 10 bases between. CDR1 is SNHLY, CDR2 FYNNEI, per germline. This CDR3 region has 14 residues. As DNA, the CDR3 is TGTGCCAGCAGAACAGGGTTAAACACCGGGGAGCTGTTTTTT. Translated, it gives CASRTGLNTGELFF.

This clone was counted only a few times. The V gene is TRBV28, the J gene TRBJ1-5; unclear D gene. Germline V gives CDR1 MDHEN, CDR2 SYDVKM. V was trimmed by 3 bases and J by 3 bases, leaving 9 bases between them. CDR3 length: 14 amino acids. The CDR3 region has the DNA TGTGCCAGCAGTTTTCCCGCGCACAATCAGCCCCAGCATTTT. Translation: CASSFPAHNQPQHF.

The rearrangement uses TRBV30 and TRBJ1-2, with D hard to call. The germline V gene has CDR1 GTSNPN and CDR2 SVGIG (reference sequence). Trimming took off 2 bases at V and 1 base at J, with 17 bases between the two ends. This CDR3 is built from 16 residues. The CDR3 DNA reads TGTGCCTGGAGTTTTGAACGCGGGAGACTTAACTATGGCTACACCTTC. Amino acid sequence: CAWSFERGRLNYGYTF.

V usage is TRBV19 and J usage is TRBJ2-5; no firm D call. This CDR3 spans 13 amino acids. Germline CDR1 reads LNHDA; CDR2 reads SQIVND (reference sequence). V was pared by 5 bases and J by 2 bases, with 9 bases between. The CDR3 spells CASSQQKQETQYF. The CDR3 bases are TGTGCCAGTAGTCAACAGAAGCAAGAGACCCAGTACTTC.

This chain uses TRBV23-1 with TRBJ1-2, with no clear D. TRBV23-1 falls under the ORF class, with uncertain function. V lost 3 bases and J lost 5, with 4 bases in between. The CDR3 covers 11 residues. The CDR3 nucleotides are TGCGCCAGCAGTCATCAGTATGGCTACACCTTC. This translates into CASSHQYGYTF.

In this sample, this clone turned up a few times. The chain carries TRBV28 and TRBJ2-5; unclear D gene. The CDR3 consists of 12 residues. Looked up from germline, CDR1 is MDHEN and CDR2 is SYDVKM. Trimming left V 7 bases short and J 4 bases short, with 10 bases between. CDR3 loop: CASTDRRETQYF. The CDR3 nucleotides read TGTGCCAGCACCGATCGTAGAGAGACCCAGTACTTC.

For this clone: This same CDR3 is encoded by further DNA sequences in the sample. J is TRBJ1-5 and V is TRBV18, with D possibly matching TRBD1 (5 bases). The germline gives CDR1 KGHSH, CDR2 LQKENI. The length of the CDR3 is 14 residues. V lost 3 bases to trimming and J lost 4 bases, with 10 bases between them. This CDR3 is CASSPRGGNQPQHF. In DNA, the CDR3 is TGTGCCAGCTCACCGAGGGGAGGGAATCAGCCCCAGCATTTT.

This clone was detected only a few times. The CDR3 coding sequence is TGCGCCAGCAGCCCGACAGGGATCACCGGGGAGCTGTTTTTT. It specifies CASSPTGITGELFF. The V gene is TRBV5-1, the J gene TRBJ2-2; 7 bases are shared with TRBD1. J lost 4 bases, V lost 4 bases, and 4 bases had no gene match. From germline, CDR1 is SGHRS and CDR2 YFSETQ. The CDR3 contains 14 residues.

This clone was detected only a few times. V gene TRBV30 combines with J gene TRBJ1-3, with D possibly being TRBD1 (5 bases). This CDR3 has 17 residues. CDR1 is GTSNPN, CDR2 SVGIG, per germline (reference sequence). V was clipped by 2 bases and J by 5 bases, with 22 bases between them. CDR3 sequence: CAWSMGGSAAVRNTIYF. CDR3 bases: TGTGCCTGGAGTATGGGGGGGTCGGCGGCGGTTCGAAACACCATATATTTT. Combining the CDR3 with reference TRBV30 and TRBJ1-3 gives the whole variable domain SQTIHQWPATLVQPVGSPLSLECTVEGTSNPNLYWYRQAAGRGLQLLFYSVGIGQISSEVPQNLSASRPQDRQFILSSKKLLLSDSGFYLCAWSMGGSAAVRNTIYFGEGSWLTVV.

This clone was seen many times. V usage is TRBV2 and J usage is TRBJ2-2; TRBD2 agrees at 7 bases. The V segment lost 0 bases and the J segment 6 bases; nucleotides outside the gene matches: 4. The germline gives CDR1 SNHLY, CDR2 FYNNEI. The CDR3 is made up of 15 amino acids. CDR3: CASSEAQGGAGELFF. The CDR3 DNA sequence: TGTGCCAGCAGTGAAGCGCAGGGAGGGGCCGGGGAGCTGTTTTTT.

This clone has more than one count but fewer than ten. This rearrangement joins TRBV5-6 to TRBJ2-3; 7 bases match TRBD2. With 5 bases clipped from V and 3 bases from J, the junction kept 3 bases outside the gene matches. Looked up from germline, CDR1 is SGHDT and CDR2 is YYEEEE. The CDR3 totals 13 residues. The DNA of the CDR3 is TGTGCCAGCAGGCGGGAGATTACAGATACGCAGTATTTT. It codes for CASRREITDTQYF.

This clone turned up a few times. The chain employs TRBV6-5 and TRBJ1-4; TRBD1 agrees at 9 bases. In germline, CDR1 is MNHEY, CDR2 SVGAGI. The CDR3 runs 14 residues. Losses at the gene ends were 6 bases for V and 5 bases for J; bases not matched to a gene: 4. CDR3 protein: CASSRDRVNEKLFF. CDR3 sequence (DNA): TGTGCCAGCAGCCGGGACAGGGTAAATGAAAAACTGTTTTTT.

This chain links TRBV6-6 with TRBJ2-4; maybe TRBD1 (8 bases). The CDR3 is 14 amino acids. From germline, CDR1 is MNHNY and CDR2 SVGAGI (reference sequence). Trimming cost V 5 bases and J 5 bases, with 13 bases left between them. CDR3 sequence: CASSRTGRENIQYF. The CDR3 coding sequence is TGTGCCAGCAGTAGGACAGGGAGGGAAAACATTCAGTACTTC.

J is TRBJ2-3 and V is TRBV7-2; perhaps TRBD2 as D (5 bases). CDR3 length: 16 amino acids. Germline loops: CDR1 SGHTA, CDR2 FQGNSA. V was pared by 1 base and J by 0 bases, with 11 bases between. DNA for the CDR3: TGTGCCAGCAGCTTAGGGAGGTACCTTAGCACAGATACGCAGTATTTT. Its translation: CASSLGRYLSTDTQYF.

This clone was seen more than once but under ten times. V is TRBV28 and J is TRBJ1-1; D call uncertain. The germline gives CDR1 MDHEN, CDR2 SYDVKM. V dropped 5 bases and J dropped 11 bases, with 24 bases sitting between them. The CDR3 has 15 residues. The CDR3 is CASSQPADGGKGAFF. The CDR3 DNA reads TGTGCCAGCAGTCAACCCGCGGACGGAGGGAAAGGGGCTTTCTTT. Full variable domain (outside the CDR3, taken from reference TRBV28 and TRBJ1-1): DVKVTQSSRYLVKRTGEKVFLECVQDMDHENMFWYRQDPGLGLRLIYFSYDVKMKEKGDIPEGYSVSREKKERFSLILESASTNQTSMYLCASSQPADGGKGAFFGQGTRLTVV.

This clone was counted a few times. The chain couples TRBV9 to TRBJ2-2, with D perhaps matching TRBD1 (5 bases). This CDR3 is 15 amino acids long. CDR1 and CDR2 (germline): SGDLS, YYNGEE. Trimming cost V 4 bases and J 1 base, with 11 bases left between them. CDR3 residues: CASSSRDRNTGELFF. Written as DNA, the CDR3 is TGTGCCAGCAGCTCAAGAGACAGGAACACCGGGGAGCTGTTTTTT. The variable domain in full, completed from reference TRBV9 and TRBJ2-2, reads DSGVTQTPKHLITATGQRVTLRCSPRSGDLSVYWYQQSLDQGLQFLIQYYNGEERAKGNILERFSAQQFPDLHSELNLSSLELGDSALYFCASSSRDRNTGELFFGEGSRLTVL.

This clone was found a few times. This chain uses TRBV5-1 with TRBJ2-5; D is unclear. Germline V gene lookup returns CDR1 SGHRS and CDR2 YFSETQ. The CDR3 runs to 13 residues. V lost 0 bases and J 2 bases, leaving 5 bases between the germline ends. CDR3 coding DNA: TGCGCCAGCAGCTTGGATCCTCAAGAGACCCAGTACTTC. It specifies CASSLDPQETQYF.

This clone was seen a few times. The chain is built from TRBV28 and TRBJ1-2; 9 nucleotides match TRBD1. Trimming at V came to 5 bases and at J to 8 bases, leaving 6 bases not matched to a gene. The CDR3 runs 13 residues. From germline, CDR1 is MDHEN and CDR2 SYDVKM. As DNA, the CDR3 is TGTGCCAGCAGTGCTTACAGGGGGCAAGGCTACACCTTC. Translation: CASSAYRGQGYTF.